By its share, the clone carrying this TCR beta chain is medium-sized. As yet, its antigen is unknown. Trimming took 5 bases from V and 6 from J, leaving 11 bases between them. The CDR3 is 13 amino acids. Per the germline V gene, CDR1 is SQVTM and CDR2 is ANQGSEA. Authors of the study amplified TCR beta CDR3 regions from RNA transcripts. Carried out on the TCR CDR3, a first-round RT-PCR used the HTBI primer set. TCRdb redid the calling of the multiplex PCR reads with MiXCR, one entry per CDR3 protein. The sample records roughly 56,000 distinct CDR3 sequences, roughly 52% being singletons. These data belong to a study of T cells in Graves' hyperthyroidism and ophthalmopathy. Orbital computed tomography and thyroid ultrasound, together with serum TRAb and thyroxine and clinical symptoms, were used for diagnoses. Study-level points and caveats: Among clonotypes expanded in thyroid above 0.001, most were also found in blood.

Input material: blood. The V call is TRBV29-1, the J call TRBJ1-6; D gene uncertain. The receptor's source is a woman aged 25 to 39 with Graves' ophthalmopathy. The CDR3 DNA reads as TGCAGCGTTCGGACCGGTCTTAATTCACCCCTCCACTTT. It is translated as CSVRTGLNSPLHF. Looking up the rest from reference TRBV29-1 and TRBJ1-6 gives the full variable domain: SAVISQKPSRDICQRGTSLTIQCQVDSQVTMMFWYRQQPGQSLTLIATANQGSEATYESGFVIDKFPISRPNLTFSTLTVSNMSPEDSSIYLCSVRTGLNSPLHFGNGTRLTVT.